This entry describes one T cell receptor (beta chain). Its matching antigen is unknown. The data stem from a study of T cells in Graves' hyperthyroidism and ophthalmopathy. Study-level points and caveats: The model forecast ophthalmopathy, anticipating it by a median approximately 6.2 months before onset. Most thyroid clonotypes expanded above 0.001 were also detected in blood.

Uncontrolled infection, other autoimmune disease, pregnancy or lactation excluded patients. From more than 8 ml of fresh peripheral blood, PBMCs were isolated. Germline loops: CDR1 LNHNV, CDR2 YYDKDF (reference sequence). The CDR3 is 15 residues long. V shed 5 bases and J 3 bases; nucleotides not matched to a gene: 6. Amplification of TCR beta CDR3 regions was performed using RNA transcripts as template. HTBI primers were the set used in a first-round RT-PCR of the TCR CDR3. One entry per CDR3 protein, called by TCRdb with MiXCR from the multiplex PCR reads. The sample lists about 570,000 distinct CDR3 sequences; 14% were seen once.

This clonotype was sampled from a woman aged 40-49 years with Graves' hyperthyroidism. The chain links TRBV15 to TRBJ2-7; 11 bases agree with TRBD1. The material sequenced was blood. CDR3 DNA sequence: TGTGCCACCAGCTCCTCCGGGACAGGGGGCTACGAGCAGTACTTC. Its protein product is CATSSSGTGGYEQYF.